What follows are 11 T cell receptor beta chains derived from one specimen sequenced in a study of T cells after yellow fever vaccination. TCRdb re-derived calls from the 5' RACE reads in MiXCR, one entry per CDR3 protein. Of 500,000 to 650,000 distinct CDR3 sequences in the sample, roughly 13% were seen once. The sample here was PBMCs, taken on the day of the yellow fever booster vaccination. These receptors all stem from a man younger than 40 who received the YFV17D yellow fever vaccine.

The rearrangement uses TRBV11-2 and TRBJ1-4, with TRBD1 as a possible D gene (5 bases). CDR1 and CDR2 (germline): SGHAT, FQNNGV. V was cut by 0 bases and J by 1 base, with 18 bases left in between. CDR3 length: 19 amino acids. The CDR3 spells CASSLEGGGLQGTNEKLFF. The DNA for the CDR3 is TGTGCCAGCAGCTTAGAAGGCGGGGGACTCCAGGGAACTAATGAAAAACTGTTTTTT. The entire variable domain, with the rest obtained from reference TRBV11-2 and TRBJ1-4, is as follows: EAGVAQSPRYKIIEKRQSVAFWCNPISGHATLYWYQQILGQGPKLLIQFQNNGVVDDSQLPKDRFSAERLKGVDSTLKIQPAKLEDSAVYLCASSLEGGGLQGTNEKLFFGSGTQLSVL.

This clonotype was counted between two and nine times. This chain connects TRBV14 to TRBJ2-1; 9 nucleotides match TRBD2. The V gene's germline CDR1 is SGHDN and CDR2 FVKESK. The CDR3 covers 18 residues. The junction had 15 bases not matched to a gene; V was cut back by 2 bases and J by 7 bases. CDR3 DNA sequence: TGTGCCAGCAGCCAATCCCGACGCGGAGGACTAGCGTGGAATGAGCAGTTCTTC. Its protein is CASSQSRRGGLAWNEQFF.

This chain joins TRBV5-1 and TRBJ2-1, with TRBD2 matching over 10 bases. The CDR3 runs 15 residues. After removal of 5 bases from V and 6 bases from J, the junction contained 8 bases not matched to a gene. Germline CDR1 SGHRS, CDR2 YFSETQ. CDR3 in amino acids: CASSPLAGVFNEQFF. The CDR3 DNA follows: TGCGCCAGCAGTCCCCTAGCGGGAGTTTTCAATGAGCAGTTCTTC.

The table lists this clonotype with a few counts. The chain has TRBV20-1 and TRBJ2-2; D call uncertain. CDR3 size: 12 residues. Between the trimmed V and J ends, which lost 3 bases and 4 bases, there was a span of 6 bases. CDR1 DFQATT and CDR2 SNEGSKA come from the germline V gene (reference sequence). CDR3 protein: CSASHITGELFF. The CDR3 DNA follows: TGCAGTGCTAGCCATATCACCGGGGAGCTGTTTTTT.

This clonotype showed up many times. The chain is built from TRBV5-1 and TRBJ2-1, with D possibly being TRBD2 (5 bases). This CDR3 region has 17 residues. CDR1 is SGHRS and CDR2 is YFSETQ in the germline V gene. V was trimmed by 5 bases and J by 4 bases, leaving 22 bases between them. The CDR3 coding sequence is TGCGCCAGCAGGTCGATAGGAGAGGGAGATGGGTACAATGAGCAGTTCTTC. It translates to CASRSIGEGDGYNEQFF. The full variable domain, rest sourced from reference TRBV5-1 and TRBJ2-1, is KAGVTQTPRYLIKTRGQQVTLSCSPISGHRSVSWYQQTPGQGLQFLFEYFSETQRNKGNFPGRFSGRQFSNSRSEMNVSTLELGDSALYLCASRSIGEGDGYNEQFFGPGTRLTVL.

The chain recombines TRBV6-6 with TRBJ2-5; D is possibly TRBD2 (6 bases). The CDR3 consists of 13 residues. Germline V CDR1 and CDR2: MNHNY, SVGAGI (reference sequence). The V gene lost 0 bases and the J gene lost 9 bases, with 11 bases spanning the gap. CDR3 nucleotide sequence: TGTGCCAGCAGTTACTCGAATGGAGGGGCCCAGTACTTC. Protein product: CASSYSNGGAQYF.

The rearrangement links TRBV19 to TRBJ1-6; D perhaps matches TRBD1 (6 bases). The germline V and J ends were trimmed by 1 base and 7 bases, with 11 bases remaining between them. In germline, CDR1 is LNHDA, CDR2 SQIVND (reference sequence). This CDR3 region has 15 residues. CDR3 protein: CASSIADSANSPLHF. The CDR3 DNA reads TGTGCCAGTAGTATAGCGGACAGCGCCAATTCACCCCTCCACTTT.

This clonotype was counted only a few times. J is TRBJ1-6 and V is TRBV18, with D perhaps matching TRBD1 (6 bases). V was cut by 2 bases and J by 0 bases, with 14 bases left in between. From germline, CDR1 is KGHSH and CDR2 LQKENI. This CDR3 comprises 18 residues. This chain's CDR3 is CASSPGNRAGSYNSPLHF. The CDR3 nucleotides read TGTGCCAGCTCACCAGGGAACAGGGCCGGCTCCTATAATTCACCCCTCCACTTT. Full variable domain (outside the CDR3, taken from reference TRBV18 and TRBJ1-6): NAGVMQNPRHLVRRRGQEARLRCSPMKGHSHVYWYRQLPEEGLKFMVYLQKENIIDESGMPKERFSAEFPKEGPSILRIQQVVRGDSAAYFCASSPGNRAGSYNSPLHFGNGTRLTVT.

The chain combines TRBV7-2 with TRBJ2-3; 7 positions agree with TRBD2. The V and J ends lost 1 base and 3 bases, in that order; junction bases with no gene match: 10. The CDR3 is 17 residues long. Germline V gene sequence: CDR1 SGHTA, CDR2 FQGNSA. DNA of the CDR3: TGTGCCAGCAGCTTAGTCGGTGGTCGGGAGGAGACAGATACGCAGTATTTT. Its protein is CASSLVGGREETDTQYF.

This clonotype was observed a handful of times. The chain is built from TRBV20-1 and TRBJ2-3; 16 bases are shared with TRBD2. Per the germline V gene, CDR1 is DFQATT and CDR2 is SNEGSKA (reference sequence). V lost 5 bases and J lost 4; bases outside the gene matches: 3. This CDR3 region has 15 residues. The CDR3 nucleotides read TGCAGTGCTGGGACTAGCGGGAGGGAGTCAGATACGCAGTATTTT. It codes for CSAGTSGRESDTQYF.

This chain connects TRBV6-2 or TRBV6-3 to TRBJ2-1; TRBD2 might be the D (6 bases). This CDR3 is 15 amino acids long. The germline CDR1 and CDR2 sequences are MNHEY and SVGEGT. Trimming shortened V by 0 bases and J by 4 bases, and 10 bases separated the two germline ends. DNA of the CDR3: TGTGCCAGCAGTTACTCGGGACTCCGATACAATGAGCAGTTCTTC. This encodes CASSYSGLRYNEQFF.